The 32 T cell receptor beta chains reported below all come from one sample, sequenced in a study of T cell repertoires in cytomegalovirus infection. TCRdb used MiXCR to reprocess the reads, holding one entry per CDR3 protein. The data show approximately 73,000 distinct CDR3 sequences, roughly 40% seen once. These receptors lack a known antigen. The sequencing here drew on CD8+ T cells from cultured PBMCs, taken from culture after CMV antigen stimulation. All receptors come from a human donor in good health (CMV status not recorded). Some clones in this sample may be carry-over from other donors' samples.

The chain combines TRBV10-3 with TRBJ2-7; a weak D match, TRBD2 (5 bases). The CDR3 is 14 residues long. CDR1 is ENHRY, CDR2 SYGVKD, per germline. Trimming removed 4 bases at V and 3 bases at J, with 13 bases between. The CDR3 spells CAISGEDRGYEQYF. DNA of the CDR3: TGTGCCATCAGTGGGGAAGACCGGGGCTACGAGCAGTACTTC.

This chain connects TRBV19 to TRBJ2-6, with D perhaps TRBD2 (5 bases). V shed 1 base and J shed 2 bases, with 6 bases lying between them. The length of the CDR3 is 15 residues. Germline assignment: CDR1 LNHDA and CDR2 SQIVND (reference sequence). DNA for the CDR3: TGTGCCAGTAGTATAGGGGAGACTGGGGCCAACGTCCTGACTTTC. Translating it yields CASSIGETGANVLTF.

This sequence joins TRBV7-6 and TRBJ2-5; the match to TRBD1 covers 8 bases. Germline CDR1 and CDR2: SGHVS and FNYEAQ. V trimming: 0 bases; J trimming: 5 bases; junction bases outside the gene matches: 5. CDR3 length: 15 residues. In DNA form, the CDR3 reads TGTGCCAGCAGCTTAGCCAGGGGGCGAGGGGAGACCCAGTACTTC. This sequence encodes CASSLARGRGETQYF. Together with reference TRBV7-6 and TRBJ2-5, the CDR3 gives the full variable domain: GAGVSQSPRYKVTKRGQDVALRCDPISGHVSLYWYRQALGQGPEFLTYFNYEAQQDKSGLPNDRFSAERPEGSISTLTIQRTEQRDSAMYRCASSLARGRGETQYFGPGTRLLVL.

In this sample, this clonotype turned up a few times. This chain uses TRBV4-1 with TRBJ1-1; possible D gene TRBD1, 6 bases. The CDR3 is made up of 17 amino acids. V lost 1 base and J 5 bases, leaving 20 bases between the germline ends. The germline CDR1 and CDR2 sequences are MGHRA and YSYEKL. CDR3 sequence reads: CASSQASGGVGGTEAFF. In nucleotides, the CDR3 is TGCGCCAGCAGCCAAGCGTCGGGGGGCGTTGGAGGGACTGAAGCTTTCTTT.

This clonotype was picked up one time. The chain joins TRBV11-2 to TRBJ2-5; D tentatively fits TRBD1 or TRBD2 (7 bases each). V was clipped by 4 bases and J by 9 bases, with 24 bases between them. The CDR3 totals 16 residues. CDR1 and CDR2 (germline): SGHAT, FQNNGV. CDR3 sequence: CASSSSGQPLLAAQYF. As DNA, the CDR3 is TGTGCCAGCAGCTCTTCGGGACAGCCCTTGCTAGCGGCCCAGTACTTC.

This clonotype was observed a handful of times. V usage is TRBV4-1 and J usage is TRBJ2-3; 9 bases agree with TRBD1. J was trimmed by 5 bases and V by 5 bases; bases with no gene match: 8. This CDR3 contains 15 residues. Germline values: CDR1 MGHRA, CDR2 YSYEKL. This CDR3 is CASSDRDRAVDTQYF. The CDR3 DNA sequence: TGCGCCAGCAGCGACCGGGACAGGGCCGTAGATACGCAGTATTTT.

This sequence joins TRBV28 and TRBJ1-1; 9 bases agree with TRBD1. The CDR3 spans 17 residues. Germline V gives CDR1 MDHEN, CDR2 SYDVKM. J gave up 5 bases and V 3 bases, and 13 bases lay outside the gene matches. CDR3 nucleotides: TGTGCCAGCAGTTTTCCAAGCACAGGGGGCGAGGTAACTGAAGCTTTCTTT. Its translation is CASSFPSTGGEVTEAFF.

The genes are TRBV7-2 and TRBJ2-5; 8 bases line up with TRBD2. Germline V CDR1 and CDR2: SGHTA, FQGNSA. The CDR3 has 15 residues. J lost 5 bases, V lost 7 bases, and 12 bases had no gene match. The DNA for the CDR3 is TGTGCCAGCATCTCTTCGGGGGGGGGGCTGGAGACCCAGTACTTC. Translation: CASISSGGGLETQYF.

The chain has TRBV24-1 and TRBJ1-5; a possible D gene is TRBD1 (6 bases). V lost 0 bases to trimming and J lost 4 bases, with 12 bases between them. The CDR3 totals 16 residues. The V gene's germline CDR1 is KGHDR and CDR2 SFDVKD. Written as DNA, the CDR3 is TGTGCCACCAGTGATTTGACGGACAGCCGGAATCAGCCCCAGCATTTT. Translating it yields CATSDLTDSRNQPQHF.

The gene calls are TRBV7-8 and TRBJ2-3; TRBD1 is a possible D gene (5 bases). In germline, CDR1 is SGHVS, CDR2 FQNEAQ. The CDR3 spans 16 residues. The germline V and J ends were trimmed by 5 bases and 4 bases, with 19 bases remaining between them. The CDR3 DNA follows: TGTGCCAGCAGCAGTGATATTGGGGCCCGCGCAGATACGCAGTATTTT. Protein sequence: CASSSDIGARADTQYF.

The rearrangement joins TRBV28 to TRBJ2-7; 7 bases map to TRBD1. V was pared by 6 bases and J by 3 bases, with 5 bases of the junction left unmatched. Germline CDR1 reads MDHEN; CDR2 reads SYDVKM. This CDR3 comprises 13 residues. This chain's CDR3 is CASSRDRYYEQYF. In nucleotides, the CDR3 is TGTGCCAGCAGCCGGGACAGATACTACGAGCAGTACTTC.

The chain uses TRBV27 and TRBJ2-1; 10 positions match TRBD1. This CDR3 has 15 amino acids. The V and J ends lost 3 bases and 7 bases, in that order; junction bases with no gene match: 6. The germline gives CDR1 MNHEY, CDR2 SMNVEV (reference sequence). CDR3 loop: CASSLPGQGRNEQFF. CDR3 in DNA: TGTGCCAGCAGTTTGCCGGGACAGGGGCGAAATGAGCAGTTCTTC.

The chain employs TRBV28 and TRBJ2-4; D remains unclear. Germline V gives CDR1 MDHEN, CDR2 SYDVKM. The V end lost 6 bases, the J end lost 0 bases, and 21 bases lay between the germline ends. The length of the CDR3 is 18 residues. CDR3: CASSWVHGRAIAKNIQYF. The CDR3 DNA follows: TGTGCCAGCAGCTGGGTCCATGGTCGGGCGATAGCCAAAAACATTCAGTACTTC.

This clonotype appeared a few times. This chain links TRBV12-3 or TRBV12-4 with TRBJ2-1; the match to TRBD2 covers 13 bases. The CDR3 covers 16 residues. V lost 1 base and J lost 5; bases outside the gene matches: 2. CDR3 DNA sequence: TGTGCCAGCAGTTTAGGACTAGCGGGGGGACACAATGAGCAGTTCTTC. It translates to CASSLGLAGGHNEQFF.

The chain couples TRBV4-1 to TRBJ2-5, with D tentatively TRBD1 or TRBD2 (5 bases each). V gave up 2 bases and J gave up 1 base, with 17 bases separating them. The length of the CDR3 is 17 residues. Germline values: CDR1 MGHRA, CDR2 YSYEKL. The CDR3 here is CASSQSQGDHSQETQYF. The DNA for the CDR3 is TGCGCCAGCAGCCAATCCCAGGGAGACCACTCCCAAGAGACCCAGTACTTC.

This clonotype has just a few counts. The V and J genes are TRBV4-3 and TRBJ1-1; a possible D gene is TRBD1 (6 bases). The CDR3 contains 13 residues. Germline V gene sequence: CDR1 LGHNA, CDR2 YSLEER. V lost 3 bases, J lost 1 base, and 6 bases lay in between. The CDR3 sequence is CASSQDRNTEAFF. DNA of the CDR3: TGCGCCAGCAGCCAGGACAGGAACACTGAAGCTTTCTTT.

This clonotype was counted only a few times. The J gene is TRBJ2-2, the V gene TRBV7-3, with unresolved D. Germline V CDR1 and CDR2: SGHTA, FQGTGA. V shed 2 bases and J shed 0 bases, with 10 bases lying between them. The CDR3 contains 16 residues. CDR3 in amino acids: CASSLLHQPNTGELFF. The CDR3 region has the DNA TGTGCCAGCAGCTTATTGCACCAACCGAACACCGGGGAGCTGTTTTTT.

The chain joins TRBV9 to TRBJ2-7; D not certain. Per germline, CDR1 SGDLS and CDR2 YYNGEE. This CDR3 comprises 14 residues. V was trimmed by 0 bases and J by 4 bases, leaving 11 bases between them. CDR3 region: CASSVGHGRYEQYF. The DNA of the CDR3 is TGTGCCAGCAGCGTAGGACACGGACGTTACGAGCAGTACTTC.

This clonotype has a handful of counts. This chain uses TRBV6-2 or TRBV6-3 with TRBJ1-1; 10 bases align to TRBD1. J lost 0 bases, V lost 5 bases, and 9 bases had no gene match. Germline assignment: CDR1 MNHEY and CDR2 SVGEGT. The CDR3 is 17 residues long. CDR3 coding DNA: TGTGCCAGCAGTGGACAGGGGGGTTTTACTTTGAACACTGAAGCTTTCTTT. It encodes CASSGQGGFTLNTEAFF.

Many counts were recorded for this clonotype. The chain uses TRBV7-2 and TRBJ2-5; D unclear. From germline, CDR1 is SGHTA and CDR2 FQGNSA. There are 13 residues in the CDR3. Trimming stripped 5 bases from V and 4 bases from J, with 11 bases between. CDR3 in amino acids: CASSPHGSETQYF. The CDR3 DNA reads TGTGCCAGCAGCCCACATGGGTCAGAGACCCAGTACTTC.

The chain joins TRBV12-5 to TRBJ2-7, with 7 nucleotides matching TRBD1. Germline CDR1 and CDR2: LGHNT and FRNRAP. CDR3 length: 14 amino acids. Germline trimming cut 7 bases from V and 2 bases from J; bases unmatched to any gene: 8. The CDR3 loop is CASVLQGLTYEQYF. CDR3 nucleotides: TGTGCTAGTGTATTACAGGGGCTAACCTACGAGCAGTACTTC.

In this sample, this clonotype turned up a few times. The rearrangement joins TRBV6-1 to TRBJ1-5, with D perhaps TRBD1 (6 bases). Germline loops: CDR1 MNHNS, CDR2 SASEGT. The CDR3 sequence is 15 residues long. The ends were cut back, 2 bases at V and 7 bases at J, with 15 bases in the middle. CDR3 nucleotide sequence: TGTGCCAGCAGTGAAATCGGGGGCATGGGCCAGCCCCAGCATTTT. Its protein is CASSEIGGMGQPQHF.

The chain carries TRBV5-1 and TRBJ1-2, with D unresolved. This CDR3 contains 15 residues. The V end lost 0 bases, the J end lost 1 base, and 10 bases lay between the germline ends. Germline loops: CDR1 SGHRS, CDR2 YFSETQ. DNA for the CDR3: TGCGCCAGCAGCTTGGGTGGCAGTAATAACTATGGCTACACCTTC. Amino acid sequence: CASSLGGSNNYGYTF. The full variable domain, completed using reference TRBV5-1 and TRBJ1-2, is KAGVTQTPRYLIKTRGQQVTLSCSPISGHRSVSWYQQTPGQGLQFLFEYFSETQRNKGNFPGRFSGRQFSNSRSEMNVSTLELGDSALYLCASSLGGSNNYGYTFGSGTRLTVV.

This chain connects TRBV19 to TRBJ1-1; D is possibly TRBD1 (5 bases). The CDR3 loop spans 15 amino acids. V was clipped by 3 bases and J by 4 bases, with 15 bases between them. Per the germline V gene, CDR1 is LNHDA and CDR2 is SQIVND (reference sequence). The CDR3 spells CASSIRGGVATEAFF. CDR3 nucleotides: TGTGCCAGTAGTATCCGTGGAGGGGTGGCCACTGAAGCTTTCTTT.

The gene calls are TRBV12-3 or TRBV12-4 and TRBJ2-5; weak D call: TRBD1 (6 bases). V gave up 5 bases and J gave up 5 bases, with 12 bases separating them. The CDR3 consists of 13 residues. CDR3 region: CASSLDRGETQYF. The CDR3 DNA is TGTGCCAGCAGTCTGGACAGAGGGGAGACCCAGTACTTC.

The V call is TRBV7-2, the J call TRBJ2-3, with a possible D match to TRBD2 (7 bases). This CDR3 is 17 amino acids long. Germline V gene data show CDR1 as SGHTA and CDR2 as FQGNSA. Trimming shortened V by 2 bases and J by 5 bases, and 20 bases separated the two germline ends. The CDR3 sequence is CASSLPSLRGARDTQYF. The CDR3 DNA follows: TGTGCCAGCAGCTTACCGTCGCTTCGGGGGGCGAGAGATACGCAGTATTTT.

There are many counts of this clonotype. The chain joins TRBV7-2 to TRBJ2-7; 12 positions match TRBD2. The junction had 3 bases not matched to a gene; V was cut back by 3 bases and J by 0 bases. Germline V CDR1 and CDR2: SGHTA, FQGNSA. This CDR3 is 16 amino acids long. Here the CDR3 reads CASSFGLAGSSYEQYF. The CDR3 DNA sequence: TGTGCCAGCAGCTTCGGACTAGCGGGGAGCTCCTACGAGCAGTACTTC. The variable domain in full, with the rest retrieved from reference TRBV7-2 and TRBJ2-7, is GAGVSQSPSNKVTEKGKDVELRCDPISGHTALYWYRQSLGQGLEFLIYFQGNSAPDKSGLPSDRFSAERTGGSVSTLTIQRTQQEDSAVYLCASSFGLAGSSYEQYFGPGTRLTVT.

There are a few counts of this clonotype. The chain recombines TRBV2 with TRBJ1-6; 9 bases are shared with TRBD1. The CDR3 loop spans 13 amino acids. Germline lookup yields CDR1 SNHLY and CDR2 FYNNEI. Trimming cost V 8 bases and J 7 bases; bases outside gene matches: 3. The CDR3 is CASRDRGNSPLHF. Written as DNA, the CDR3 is TGTGCCAGCCGAGACAGGGGGAATTCACCCCTCCACTTT.

CDR3 sequence: CASSFRLNSDYGYTF. The CDR3, as DNA: TGTGCCAGCAGTTTCCGCCTAAACTCCGACTATGGCTACACCTTC. The chain has TRBV28 and TRBJ1-2; D is uncertain. The V end lost 3 bases, the J end lost 3 bases, and 14 bases lay between the germline ends. The germline CDR1 and CDR2 sequences are MDHEN and SYDVKM. The CDR3 runs to 15 residues.

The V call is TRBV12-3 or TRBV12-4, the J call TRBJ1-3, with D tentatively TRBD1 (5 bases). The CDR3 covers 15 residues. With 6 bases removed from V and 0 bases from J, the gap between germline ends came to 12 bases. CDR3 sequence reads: CASRSGPSSGNTIYF. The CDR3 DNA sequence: TGTGCCAGCAGATCGGGACCCAGCTCTGGAAACACCATATATTTT.

CDR3 loop: CASSLGTSEQYF. The CDR3 DNA reads as TGTGCCAGCAGTTTAGGTACTAGTGAGCAGTACTTC. The chain combines TRBV12-3 or TRBV12-4 with TRBJ2-7; D is possibly TRBD2 (5 bases). This CDR3 is built from 12 residues. V was shortened by 1 base and J by 7 bases, with 8 bases between the two germline ends.

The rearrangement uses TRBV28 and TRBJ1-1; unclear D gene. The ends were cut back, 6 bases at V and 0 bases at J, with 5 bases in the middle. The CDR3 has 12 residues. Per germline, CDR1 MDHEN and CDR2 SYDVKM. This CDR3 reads CASSILNTEAFF. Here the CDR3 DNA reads TGTGCCAGCAGCATATTGAACACTGAAGCTTTCTTT.